The TCR beta chain described here comes from a study of blood T cell repertoires in COVID-19. As for the study in general: From T cells, B-cell-depleted T cells, or PBMCs came the material, which was cDNA or gDNA.

Germline values: CDR1 MDHEN, CDR2 SYDVKM. J was trimmed by 3 bases and V by 7 bases; bases with no gene match: 4. The CDR3 spans 14 residues. In the authors' workflow: Reference gene primer amplification gave nucleated cell count estimates. Sequencing was performed with immunoSEQ multiplex PCR; in TCRdb, only in-frame clones are kept and a portion is missing. Clonal size and the V and J genes are those of that table, whereas D and trimming came from the DNA. In the table there are 200,000 to 250,000 clones, roughly 88% of which are singletons. Sequenced: peripheral blood. The receptor comes from a young woman with COVID-19, enrolled during active disease. The chain uses TRBV28 and TRBJ2-2, with 8 nucleotides matching TRBD1. CDR3 protein: CASTPGQDTGELFF. In DNA form, the CDR3 reads TGTGCCAGCACCCCGGGACAGGACACCGGGGAGCTGTTTTTT.